This T cell receptor (beta chain) was sequenced for a study of identical twins. Broader study findings: The study reached conclusions through statistical analysis that was cross-sectional, not following the same donors.

One entry per CDR3 protein results from TCRdb running MiXCR on the 5' RACE reads. The sample carries some 1,700,000 distinct CDR3 sequences, around 33% recorded once. There are 17 residues in the CDR3. With V trimmed by 6 bases and J by 3 bases, 11 bases remained unmatched. Germline-derived CDR1 and CDR2 are MDHEN and SYDVKM. This clonotype came up a few times. The antigen is undetermined. The sequence was obtained from a newborn girl in good health. This sequence joins TRBV28 and TRBJ2-4; 10 bases line up with TRBD2. Sequenced material: cord blood. The CDR3 bases are TGTGCCAGCAGCACAACGAGACTAGCGGGTTACAAAAACATTCAGTACTTC. Translating it yields CASSTTRLAGYKNIQYF.